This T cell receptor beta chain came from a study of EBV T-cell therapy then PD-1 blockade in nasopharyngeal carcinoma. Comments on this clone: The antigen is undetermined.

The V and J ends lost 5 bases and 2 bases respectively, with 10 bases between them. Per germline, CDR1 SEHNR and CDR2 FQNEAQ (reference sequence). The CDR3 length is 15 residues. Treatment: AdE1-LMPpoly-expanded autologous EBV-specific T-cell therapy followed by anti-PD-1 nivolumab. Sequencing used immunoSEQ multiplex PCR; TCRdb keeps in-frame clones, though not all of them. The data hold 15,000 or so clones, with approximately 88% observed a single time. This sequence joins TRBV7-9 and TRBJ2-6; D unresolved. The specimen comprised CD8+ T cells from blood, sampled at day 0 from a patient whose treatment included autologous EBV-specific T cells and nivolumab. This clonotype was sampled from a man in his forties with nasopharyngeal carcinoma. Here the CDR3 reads CASSRPAAGANVLTF. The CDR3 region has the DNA TGTGCCAGCAGCCGACCGGCGGCTGGGGCCAACGTCCTGACTTTC.